A selection of T cell receptor beta chains follows, all from one sample in a study of T cells in localized non-small cell lung cancer. The assay was immunoSEQ multiplex PCR, and TCRdb's table has in-frame clones only and misses some. Of around 83,000 clones detected, roughly 75% appear once; the ten largest clones hold roughly a fifth. The specimen was PBMCs, collected before any cancer treatment. The receptors were gathered from a man between 40 and 70 years old with stage II squamous cell lung carcinoma. Each CDR3 is given with its conserved first and last residue. D genes are given only for firm matches. Some rows have no size entry. The others give once, few or many, or a class for an expanded clone.

clone_size j_call d_call v_call cdr3_aa cdr3_nt
NA TRBJ2-7 TRBD2 TRBV2 CASRRLARSSYEQYF TGTGCCAGCAGGCGACTAGCGAGGAGCTCCTACGAGCAGTACTTC
few TRBJ2-2 NA TRBV5-1 CASSVSTGELFF TGCGCCAGCAGCGTGAGCACCGGGGAGCTGTTTTTT
NA TRBJ2-5 NA TRBV15 CATSLGVLETQYF TGTGCCACCAGCTTGGGGGTCCTGGAGACCCAGTACTTC
NA TRBJ1-3 NA TRBV11-3 CASSLGTYMDTIYF TGTGCCAGCAGTCTCGGGACCTACATGGACACCATATATTTT
NA TRBJ1-2 TRBD1 TRBV7-2 CASRAPGQGDGYTF TGTGCCAGCAGGGCCCCGGGACAGGGCGATGGCTACACCTTC
once TRBJ1-2 TRBD1 TRBV10-3 CAISDLTGGEGHGYTF TGTGCCATCAGTGACCTAACAGGGGGCGAGGGCCATGGCTACACCTTC
NA TRBJ2-2 TRBD1 TRBV28 CASRTGVGTGELFF TGTGCCAGCAGAACAGGGGTTGGGACCGGGGAGCTGTTTTTT
NA TRBJ2-4 NA TRBV10-3 CAISESPKVLDQYF TGTGCCATCAGTGAGTCCCCAAAAGTTTTAGATCAGTACTTC
once TRBJ2-1 TRBD1 TRBV5-4 CASSLQGAISYNEQFF TGTGCCAGCAGCTTGCAGGGGGCAATCTCCTACAATGAGCAGTTCTTC
NA TRBJ2-7 NA TRBV11-1 CASSVQDYEQYF TGTGCCAGCAGCGTACAGGACTACGAGCAGTACTTC
NA TRBJ1-1 TRBD1 TRBV7-2 CATGKGQTGTEAFF TGTGCCACCGGAAAGGGACAGACGGGCACTGAAGCTTTCTTT
NA TRBJ1-3 NA TRBV6-6 CASTSWGNTIYF TGTGCCAGCACCTCATGGGGAAACACCATATATTTT
NA TRBJ2-2 TRBD1 TRBV9 CASSPRGTMNTGELFF TGTGCCAGCAGCCCCAGGGGGACCATGAACACCGGGGAGCTGTTTTTT
once TRBJ2-7 NA TRBV5-4 CASSLVGQGHQQYF TGTGCCAGCAGCTTGGTCGGGCAGGGCCACCAGCAGTACTTC
NA TRBJ1-2 NA TRBV4-2 CASSQASYGYTF TGTGCCAGCAGCCAAGCTTCGTATGGCTACACCTTC
NA TRBJ2-4 TRBD2 TRBV2 CASSDRGEAKNIQYF TGTGCCAGCAGTGATCGGGGGGAAGCCAAAAACATTCAGTACTTC
NA TRBJ2-4 TRBD2 TRBV7-3 CASSPLPPTSGAKNIQYF TGTGCCAGCAGCCCCCTTCCCCCGACTAGCGGGGCCAAAAACATTCAGTACTTC
NA TRBJ2-7 TRBD2 TRBV27 CASSLSPGLAGGEQYF TGTGCCAGCAGTTTAAGCCCGGGACTAGCGGGAGGGGAGCAGTACTTC
few TRBJ2-5 NA TRBV20-1 CSARDKRAQYF TGCAGTGCTAGAGATAAGCGGGCCCAGTACTTC
NA TRBJ2-6 NA TRBV6-1 CASRGVGANVLTF TGTGCCAGCAGGGGAGTTGGGGCCAACGTCCTGACTTTC
NA TRBJ2-7 NA TRBV29-1 CSVASGSSSYEQYF TGCAGCGTTGCCTCGGGATCCTCCTCCTACGAGCAGTACTTC
NA TRBJ2-7 NA TRBV5-1 CASSSTGFSYEQYF TGCGCCAGCAGCTCTACAGGGTTCTCCTACGAGCAGTACTTC
NA TRBJ2-7 NA TRBV5-4 CASSRDRKGQYF TGTGCCAGCAGCAGGGACCGCAAGGGGCAGTACTTC
NA TRBJ1-6 NA TRBV6-5 CASSYSGRGYNSPLHF TGTGCCAGCAGTTACTCTGGGAGGGGCTATAATTCACCCCTCCACTTT
NA TRBJ1-1 NA TRBV30 CAWGRGVTEAFF TGTGCCTGGGGGAGGGGGGTAACTGAAGCTTTCTTT
NA TRBJ2-7 NA TRBV18 CASSPRSHYEQYF TGTGCCAGCTCACCACGGTCGCACTACGAGCAGTACTTC